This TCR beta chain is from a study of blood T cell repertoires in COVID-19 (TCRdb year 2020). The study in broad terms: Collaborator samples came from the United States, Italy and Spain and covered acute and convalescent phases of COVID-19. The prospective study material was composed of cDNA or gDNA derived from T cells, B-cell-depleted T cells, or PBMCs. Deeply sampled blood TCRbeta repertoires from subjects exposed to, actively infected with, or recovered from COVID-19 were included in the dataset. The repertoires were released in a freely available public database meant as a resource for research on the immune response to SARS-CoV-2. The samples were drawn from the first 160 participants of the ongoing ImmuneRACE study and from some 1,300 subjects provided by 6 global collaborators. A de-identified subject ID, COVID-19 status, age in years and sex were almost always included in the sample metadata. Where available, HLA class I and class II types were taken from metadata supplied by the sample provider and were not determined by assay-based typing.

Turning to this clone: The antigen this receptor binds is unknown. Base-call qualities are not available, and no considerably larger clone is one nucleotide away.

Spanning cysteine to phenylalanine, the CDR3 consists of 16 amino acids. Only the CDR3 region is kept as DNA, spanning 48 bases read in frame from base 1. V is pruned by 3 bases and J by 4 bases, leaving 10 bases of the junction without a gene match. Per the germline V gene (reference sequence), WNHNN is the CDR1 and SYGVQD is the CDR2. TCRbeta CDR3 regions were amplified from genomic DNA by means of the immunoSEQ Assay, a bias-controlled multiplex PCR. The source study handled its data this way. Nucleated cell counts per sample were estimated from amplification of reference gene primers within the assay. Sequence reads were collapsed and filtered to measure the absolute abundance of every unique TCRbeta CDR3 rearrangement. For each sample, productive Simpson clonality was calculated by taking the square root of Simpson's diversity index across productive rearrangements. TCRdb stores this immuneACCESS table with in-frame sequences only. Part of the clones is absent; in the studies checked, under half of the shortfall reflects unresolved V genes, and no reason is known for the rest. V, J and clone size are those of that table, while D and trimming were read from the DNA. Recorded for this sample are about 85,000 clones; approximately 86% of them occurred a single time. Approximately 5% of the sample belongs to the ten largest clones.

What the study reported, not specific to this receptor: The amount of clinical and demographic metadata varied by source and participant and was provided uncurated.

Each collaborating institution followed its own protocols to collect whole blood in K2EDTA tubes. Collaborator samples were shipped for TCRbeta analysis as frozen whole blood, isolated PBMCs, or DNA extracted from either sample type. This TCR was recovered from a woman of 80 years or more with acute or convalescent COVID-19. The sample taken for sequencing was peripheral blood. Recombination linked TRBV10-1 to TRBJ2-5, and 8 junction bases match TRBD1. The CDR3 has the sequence CASSDTGQGAGETQYF. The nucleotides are TGCGCCAGCAGTGATACCGGTCAGGGGGCAGGAGAGACCCAGTACTTC.